Detailed here is one T cell receptor (beta chain). There are a few counts of this clonotype. Its antigen remains undetermined. The input lacks base qualities; no much larger clone sits a single base away. The sample comes from a study of human T cells and chemical hapten exposure (dated by TCRdb to about 2021). With regard to the full study: For sensitization, 2% DPC in acetone was applied to a 2 cm by 2 cm area of upper inner arm skin. Blood samples were taken from patients before sensitization (week 0) and then at 2, 6 and about 24 weeks after DPC sensitization. Throughout the roughly 26-week study period, patients were also given weekly therapeutic DPC doses on the scalp. The patient cohort, mostly female, included alopecia areata with under or over 50% scalp involvement, alopecia totalis and alopecia universalis. Libraries were combined into a pool for sequencing, and differences in TCR yield between samples came mainly from small differences in library volumes within the pool. Twenty-nine alopecia patients provided blood for TCR sequencing at one to four time points (pre-sensitization, 2, 6 and 24 weeks). Patch testing was performed on the upper back with Finn chambers containing 0.01% DPC, and the patch tests were scored after 6 days according to International Contact Dermatitis Research Group standards. In alopecia patients, the study followed how the peripheral blood TCR repertoire changed in vivo over primary and secondary sensitization to diphenylcyclopropenone (DPC), a hapten.

Trimming takes 2 bases from V and 4 bases from J, and the germline ends sit 6 bases apart. CDR3 length: 13 amino acids, cysteine to phenylalanine. Of all the DNA, just the CDR3 is kept, 39 bases in frame from base 1. For CDR1 and CDR2, the germline V gene lists SGHDN and FVKESK. The study at large found these results: Significantly more large CDR3 similarity clusters were formed by expanded TCRs than by pre-sensitization or healthy control sets, consistent with antigen-driven responses. The number of PT1 expanded TCRs positively correlated with patch test score, significant at thresholds 8, 16 and 32 but not 4. The number of TCRs above 1 in 1000 frequency did not change with DPC sensitization; there was no evidence of global repertoire structure alterations. Alopecia, a presumed autoimmune disease, was present in all patients, so the immune response of the patients might differ from that of healthy individuals. Repeated subsampling changed both the strength of the expansion versus patch-test correlation and the threshold at which the correlation became significant.

Libraries were prepared through RACE. These reads were obtained on a NextSeq 500. During library preparation, unique molecular identifiers were attached to individual cDNA molecules so that TCRs could be counted quantitatively and reproducibly. From each blood RNA sample, both TCR alpha and TCR beta chains were sequenced. The published analysis was carried out like this. The median number of TCRs per sample was approximately 98,000, ranging from roughly 23,224 to 690,600. V, J and CDR3 annotation of the TCR reads was performed with the Decombinator software suite. For the PS versus PT1 abundance plots, all samples were subsampled to the same number of TCRs (28,000). Expanded TCRs were defined as absent before sensitization and observed at least eight times at the 2-week time point. The raw public reads went through TCRdb reprocessing: fastp at Q25, MiXCR clone calling, in-frame beta chains kept. Records with the same CDR3 protein are collapsed into one entry carrying the most frequent genes and DNA. TCRdb, rather than the study authors, made the V and J calls. Present in this sample are about 120,000 distinct CDR3 sequences, roughly 13% of which were seen just once. Clones ranked in the top ten supply 0.8% to 1% of the sample.

The sample's time point label is to be understood as: patch test 1, 2 weeks after DPC sensitization. Reading the label with the study, this specimen's treatment or condition is: therapeutic diphenylcyclopropenone sensitization with weekly scalp DPC. Blood at each patch-test visit was drawn before the patch test was applied. To be eligible, patients had to be aged 18 to 70, diagnosed with alopecia and judged suitable for DPC therapy, while pregnant patients were excluded. Unfractionated whole blood was collected in Tempus Blood RNA tubes, and total RNA was extracted from that blood. Sequenced here: whole blood, sampled in connection with sensitization to the hapten diphenylcyclopropenone (DPC). This TCR derives from a man between 18 and 29 years old with alopecia areata. Some clones in this sample may be carry-over from other donors' samples. This sequence uses TRBV14 and TRBJ2-1; the D gene is unclear. The sequence in DNA is TGTGCCAGCAGCCAATATGCTTACAATGAGCAGTTCTTC. This sequence encodes CASSQYAYNEQFF.